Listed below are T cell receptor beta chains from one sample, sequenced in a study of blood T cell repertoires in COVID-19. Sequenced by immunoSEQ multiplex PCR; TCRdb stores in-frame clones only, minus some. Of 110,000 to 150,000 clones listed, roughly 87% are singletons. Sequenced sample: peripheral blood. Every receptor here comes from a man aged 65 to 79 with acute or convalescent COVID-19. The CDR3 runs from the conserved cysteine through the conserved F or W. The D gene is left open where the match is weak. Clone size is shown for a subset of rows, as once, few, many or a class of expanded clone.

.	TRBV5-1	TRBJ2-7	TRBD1	TGCGCCAGCGGCCATGGGACAGGGTCCTCCTACGAGCAGTACTTC	CASGHGTGSSYEQYF
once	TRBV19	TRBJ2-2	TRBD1	TGTGCCAGTAGCCGGTATCCTCAGGGGGACGGTGGCACCGGGGAGCTGTTTTTT	CASSRYPQGDGGTGELFF
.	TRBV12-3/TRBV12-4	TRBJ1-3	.	TGTGCCAGCAGTTCCAACTCTGGAAACACCATATATTTT	CASSSNSGNTIYF
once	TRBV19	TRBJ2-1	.	TGTGCCAGTAGTATTGTTAGCGTAGGCTACAATGAGCAGTTCTTC	CASSIVSVGYNEQFF
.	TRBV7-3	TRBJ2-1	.	TGTGCCAGCAGCTCGGAACCAGACCCGACTCCTTTCAATGAGCAGTTCTTC	CASSSEPDPTPFNEQFF
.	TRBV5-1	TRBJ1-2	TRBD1	TGCGCCAGCAGCCTTGACAGGGGATCGGGGGGCTACACCTTC	CASSLDRGSGGYTF
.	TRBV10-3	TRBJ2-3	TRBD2	TGTGCCATCAGTGACCGGACTAGCGGGGGGGTTACAGATACGCAGTATTTT	CAISDRTSGGVTDTQYF
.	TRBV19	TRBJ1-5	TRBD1	TGTGCCAGTAGGGGACAGGGTCATCAGCCCCAGCATTTT	CASRGQGHQPQHF
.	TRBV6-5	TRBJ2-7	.	TGTGCCAGCAGGGCTGGGGGGTCCCCCTACGAGCAGTACTTC	CASRAGGSPYEQYF
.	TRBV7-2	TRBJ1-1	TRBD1	TGTGCCAGCAGCGCCACATGGGGACAGAAAGCTTTCTTT	CASSATWGQKAFF
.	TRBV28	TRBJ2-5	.	TGTGCCAGCAGCACTTTATCAAGGGGGCAAGAGACCCAGTACTTC	CASSTLSRGQETQYF
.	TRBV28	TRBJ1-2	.	TGTGCCAGCAGTTATCGTGGCTACACCTTC	CASSYRGYTF
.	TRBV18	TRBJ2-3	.	TGTGCCAGCTCAGGGGCAGCAAACACAGATACGCAGTATTTT	CASSGAANTDTQYF
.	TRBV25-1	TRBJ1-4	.	TGTGCCAGCAGTGCCGACCTTGGGACAGAAAAACTGTTTTTT	CASSADLGTEKLFF
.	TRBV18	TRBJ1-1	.	TGTGCCAGCTCACCACCAGCGGGGAACACTGAAGCTTTCTTT	CASSPPAGNTEAFF
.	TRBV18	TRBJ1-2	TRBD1	TGTGCCAGCTCACCAGAGGGCAGGGGGCTGGACACCTTC	CASSPEGRGLDTF
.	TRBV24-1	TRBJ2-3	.	TGTGCCACCAGTTCCCGAACTAGCACAGATACGCAGTATTTT	CATSSRTSTDTQYF
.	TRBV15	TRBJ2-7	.	TGTGCCACCGCCAGGGGCGGGAGCTCCTACGAGCAGTACTTC	CATARGGSSYEQYF
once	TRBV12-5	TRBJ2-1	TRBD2	TGTGCTAGTAGGTCTAGCGGGAGTAGCAATGAGCAGTTCTTC	CASRSSGSSNEQFF
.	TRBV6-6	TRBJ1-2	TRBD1	TGTGCCAGCAGACCGTCGACAGGGGGGGACTATGGCTACACCTTC	CASRPSTGGDYGYTF
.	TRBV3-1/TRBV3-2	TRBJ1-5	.	TGTGCCAGCAGCCAACAGAAGAATCAGCCCCAGCATTTT	CASSQQKNQPQHF
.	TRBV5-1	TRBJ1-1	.	TGCGCCAGCAGCAAAACCGACAGGTCTACTGAAGCTTTCTTT	CASSKTDRSTEAFF
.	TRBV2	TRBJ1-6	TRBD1	TGTGCCAGCAGTGCCAGGGGACAGGCGAATTCACCCCTCCACTTT	CASSARGQANSPLHF
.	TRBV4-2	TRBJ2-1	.	TGTGCCAGCAGCCAAGTGGGGGCGGTCAATGAGCAGTTCTTC	CASSQVGAVNEQFF
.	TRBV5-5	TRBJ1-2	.	TGTGCCAGCAGCCCCCAGGGTTCCGACTATGGCTACACCTTC	CASSPQGSDYGYTF
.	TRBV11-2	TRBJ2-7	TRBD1	TGTGCCAGCAGCTTACTTACAGGGGGAAGCTCCTACGAGCAGTACTTC	CASSLLTGGSSYEQYF
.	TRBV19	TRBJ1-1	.	TGTGCCAGTAGTTCGCCGGGACGGGGGGGTACTGAAGCTTTCTTT	CASSSPGRGGTEAFF
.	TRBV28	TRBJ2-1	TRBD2	TGTGCCAGCAGTTTAATCAGCGGGGCCAGTTACAATGAGCAGTTCTTC	CASSLISGASYNEQFF
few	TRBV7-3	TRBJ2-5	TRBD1	TGTGCCAGCAGCTCCCGGGGACAGGGGGGTCGAGAGACCCAGTACTTC	CASSSRGQGGRETQYF
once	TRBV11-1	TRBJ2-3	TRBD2	TGTGCCAGCACCCCCGGGAGGGGAGATACGCAGTATTTT	CASTPGRGDTQYF
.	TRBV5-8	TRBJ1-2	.	TGTGCCAGCAGCAAACGCCAGAGCCCTACGGGAGGCTACACCTTC	CASSKRQSPTGGYTF
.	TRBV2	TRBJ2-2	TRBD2	TGTGCCAGCAGGGCCAGCGGGAAGAAAACCGGGGAGCTGTTTTTT	CASRASGKKTGELFF